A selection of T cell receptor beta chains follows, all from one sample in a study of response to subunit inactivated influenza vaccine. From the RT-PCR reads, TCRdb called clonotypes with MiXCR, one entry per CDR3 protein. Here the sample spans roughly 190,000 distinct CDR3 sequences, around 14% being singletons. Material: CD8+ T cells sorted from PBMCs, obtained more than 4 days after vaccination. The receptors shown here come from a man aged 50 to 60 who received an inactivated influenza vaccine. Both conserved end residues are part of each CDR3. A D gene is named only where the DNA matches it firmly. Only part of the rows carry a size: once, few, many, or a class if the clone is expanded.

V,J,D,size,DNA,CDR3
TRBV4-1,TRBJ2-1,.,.,TGCGCCAGCAGCCAAGGGGACGGGGCCAATGAGCAGTTCTTC,CASSQGDGANEQFF
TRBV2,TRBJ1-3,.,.,TGTGCCAGCAGTGAAGCCGGCCCAACGAGACCTGGAAACACCATATATTTT,CASSEAGPTRPGNTIYF
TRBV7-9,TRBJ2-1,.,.,TGTGCCAGCAGACCCGACAGATCACCTTACAATGAGCAGTTCTTC,CASRPDRSPYNEQFF
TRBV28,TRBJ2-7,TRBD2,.,TGTGCCACTTCAGCGGGAGTAAGGTCCTACGAGCAGTACTTC,CATSAGVRSYEQYF
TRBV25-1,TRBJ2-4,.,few,TGTGCCAGCAGTCCAGGGGCGGCCAAAAACATTCAGTACTTC,CASSPGAAKNIQYF
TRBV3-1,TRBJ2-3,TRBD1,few,TGTGCCAGCAGCCAAGATTCGGGGACAGGGGAAACAGATACGCAGTATTTT,CASSQDSGTGETDTQYF
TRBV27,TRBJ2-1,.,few,TGTGCCAGCAGTTTAAACTTAGCGGCTTATGAGCAGTTCTTC,CASSLNLAAYEQFF
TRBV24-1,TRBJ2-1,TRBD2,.,TGTGCCACCAGTGCGACTAGCGGAGGGAGGGATGAGCAGTTCTTC,CATSATSGGRDEQFF
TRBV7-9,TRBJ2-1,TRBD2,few,TGTGCCAGCAGTTCCTGGACTAGCGGGGGGTACAATGAGCAGTTCTTC,CASSSWTSGGYNEQFF
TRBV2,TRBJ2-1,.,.,TGTGCCAGCAGGACCGGGATGTCCTACAATGAGCAGTTCTTC,CASRTGMSYNEQFF
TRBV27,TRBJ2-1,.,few,TGTGCCAGCAGTTTTGCGGGCTACTACAATGAGCAGTTCTTC,CASSFAGYYNEQFF
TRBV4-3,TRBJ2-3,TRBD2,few,TGCGCCAGCAGCCAGGAGCTAGCGGGAGGAACAGATACGCAGTATTTT,CASSQELAGGTDTQYF
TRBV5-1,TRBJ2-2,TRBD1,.,TGCGCCAGCAGCTCCTCGATAGGGACAGGTTACACCGGGGAGCTGTTTTTT,CASSSSIGTGYTGELFF
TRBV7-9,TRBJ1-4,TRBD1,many,TGTGCCAGCAGCGGCTGGACAGGGGATGAAAAACTGTTTTTT,CASSGWTGDEKLFF
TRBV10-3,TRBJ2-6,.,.,TGTGCCATCAGTGAACAGACCTCTGGGGCCAACGTCCTGACTTTC,CAISEQTSGANVLTF
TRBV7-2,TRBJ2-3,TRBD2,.,TGTGCCAGCAGCTCGCTAGCGGGGGGCTCAGATACGCAGTATTTT,CASSSLAGGSDTQYF
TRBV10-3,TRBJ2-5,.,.,TGTGCCATCAGCCGTTTTGTGGGGGAAGGCGGGCAGACCGGCCAAGAGACCCAGTACTTC,CAISRFVGEGGQTGQETQYF
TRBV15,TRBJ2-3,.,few,TGTGCCACCAGCCCACGTGGGGGCTTAGGGACAGATACGCAGTATTTT,CATSPRGGLGTDTQYF
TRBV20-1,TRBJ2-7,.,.,TGCAGTGCTCGCAATGGCTACGAGCAGTACTTC,CSARNGYEQYF
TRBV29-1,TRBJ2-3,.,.,TGCAGCGTTGAATTCGTAGACCTAGGCACAGATACGCAGTATTTT,CSVEFVDLGTDTQYF
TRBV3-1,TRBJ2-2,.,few,TGTGCCAGCAGCCAAGAGGCAGGGACCCAATACGGGGAGCTGTTTTTT,CASSQEAGTQYGELFF
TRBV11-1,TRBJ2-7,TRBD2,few,TGTGCCAGCAGGCCCGACCCGGGACTAGCGGGATCTCCCTACGAGCAGTACTTC,CASRPDPGLAGSPYEQYF
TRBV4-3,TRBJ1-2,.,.,TGCGCCAGCAGCCAAGACCGAAATTTGTACTATGGCTACACCTTC,CASSQDRNLYYGYTF
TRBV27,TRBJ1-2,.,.,TGTGCCAGCAGTTCTGGGTTTGGCTATGGCTACACCTTC,CASSSGFGYGYTF
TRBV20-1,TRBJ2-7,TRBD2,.,TGCAGTGCCGTACCGGGACTAGCGGGTCCTGCCTACGAGCAGTACTTC,CSAVPGLAGPAYEQYF
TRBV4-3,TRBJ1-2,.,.,TGCGCCAGCAGCCAAGATTTGGGACACCCCTGGAGGGGCTATGGCTACACCTTC,CASSQDLGHPWRGYGYTF
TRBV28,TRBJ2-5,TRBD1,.,TGTGCCAGCAGTCCGACCGACAGGGGTTCACGGGAGACCCAGTACTTC,CASSPTDRGSRETQYF
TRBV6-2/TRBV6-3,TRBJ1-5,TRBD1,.,TGTGCCAGCAGCTCAGGACAGGGCTTCAATCAGCCCCAGCATTTT,CASSSGQGFNQPQHF
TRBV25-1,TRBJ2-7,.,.,TGTACCAGCAGTCCCCTCCAGGGGGGGCCTGGCGAGCAGTACTTC,CTSSPLQGGPGEQYF